What follows describes a single T cell receptor beta chain. Being one base from a much bigger clone, this may be a read error. The data derive from a study of read filtering for tumor transcriptome and immune sequencing. Study background: After DNase treatment, RNA was made into whole-transcriptome libraries. IR-seq gave about 3.5 to 11 million TCR reads per sample; RNA-seq gave about 80 to 1273.

This library used roughly 0.4 ug RNA and molecular barcoded adaptors spanning alpha/delta and beta/gamma chains. TCRdb used MiXCR to reprocess the reads, holding one entry per CDR3 protein. Counted here are about 130,000 distinct CDR3 sequences, 10% to 15% occurring once; the ten biggest clones make up about 11%. The CDR3 length is 12 residues. In germline, CDR1 is MDHEN, CDR2 SYDVKM. Trimming took off 2 bases at V and 9 bases at J, with 9 bases between the two ends. The receptor was derived from a donor aged 40 or older with multiple myeloma. The sequenced sample consisted of a population of CD138-negative cells sorted from bone marrow. The V gene is TRBV28, the J gene TRBJ2-3, with D unresolved. CDR3 residues: CASSLKDVTQYF. CDR3 coding DNA: TGTGCCAGCAGTTTAAAGGACGTGACGCAGTATTTT. Filled out from reference TRBV28 and TRBJ2-3, the complete variable domain reads DVKVTQSSRYLVKRTGEKVFLECVQDMDHENMFWYRQDPGLGLRLIYFSYDVKMKEKGDIPEGYSVSREKKERFSLILESASTNQTSMYLCASSLKDVTQYFGPGTRLTVL.